This T cell receptor (beta chain) was sequenced during a study of OX40 agonist ivuxolimab in advanced cancers. Study details: Each patient was given ivuxolimab into a vein every 2 weeks, at 0.01 to 10 mg/kg.

The method was immunoSEQ multiplex PCR; TCRdb's version includes in-frame clones alone and lacks a portion of them. The data contain 70,000 or so clones, roughly 89% of them singletons. Study-level points and caveats: Fewer expanded clones were found on average in CD4+ than in CD8+ T cells. Researchers did not establish what antigens the expanded peripheral T cells target. Compared with others, partial responders at 0.1-3.0 mg/kg displayed clonal expansion among the lowest.

Comment on this clone: Its antigen is not known.

The CDR3 is made up of 14 amino acids. V lost 7 bases, J lost 3 bases, and 16 bases lay in between. The germline V gene has CDR1 MNHEY and CDR2 SMNVEV (reference sequence). The rearrangement links TRBV27 to TRBJ2-7; D may match TRBD1 or TRBD2 (5 bases each). The receptor was derived from an adult with an advanced solid tumor such as melanoma, head and neck, liver or kidney cancer. The specimen comprised CD4+ or CD8+ T cells sorted from blood, sampled in a trial of the OX40 agonist ivuxolimab. The CDR3 is CASKFRGEVYEQYF. The CDR3 bases are TGTGCCAGCAAATTTAGGGGAGAGGTCTACGAGCAGTACTTC.